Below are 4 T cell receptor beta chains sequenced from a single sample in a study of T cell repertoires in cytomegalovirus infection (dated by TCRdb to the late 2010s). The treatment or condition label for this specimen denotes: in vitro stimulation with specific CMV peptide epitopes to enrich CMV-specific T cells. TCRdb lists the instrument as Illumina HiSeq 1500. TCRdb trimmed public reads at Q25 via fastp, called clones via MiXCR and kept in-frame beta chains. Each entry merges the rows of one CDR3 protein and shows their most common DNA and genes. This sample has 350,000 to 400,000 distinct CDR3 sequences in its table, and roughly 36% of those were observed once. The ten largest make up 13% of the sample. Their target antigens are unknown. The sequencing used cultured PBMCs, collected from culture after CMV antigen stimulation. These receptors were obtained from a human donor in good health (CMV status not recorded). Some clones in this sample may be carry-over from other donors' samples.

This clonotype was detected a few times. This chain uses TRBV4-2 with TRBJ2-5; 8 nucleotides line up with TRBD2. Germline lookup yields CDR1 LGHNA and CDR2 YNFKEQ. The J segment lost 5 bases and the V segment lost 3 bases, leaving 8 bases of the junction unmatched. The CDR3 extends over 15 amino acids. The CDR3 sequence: CASSQAAGVGETQYF. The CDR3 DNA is TGTGCCAGCAGCCAGGCAGCGGGAGTTGGTGAGACCCAGTACTTC.

Here the CDR3 DNA reads TGTGCCAGCAGCTCCCTGGGGGGACTGCCCTACGAGCAGTACTTC. Protein: CASSSLGGLPYEQYF. The gene calls are TRBV7-9 and TRBJ2-7; TRBD2 might be the D (6 bases). V dropped 4 bases and J dropped 2 bases, with 15 bases sitting between them. Germline CDR1 reads SEHNR; CDR2 reads FQNEAQ (reference sequence). CDR3 length: 15 residues. The variable domain in full, with the rest retrieved from reference TRBV7-9 and TRBJ2-7, is DTGVSQNPRHKITKRGQNVTFRCDPISEHNRLYWYRQTLGQGPEFLTYFQNEAQLEKSRLLSDRFSAERPKGSFSTLEIQRTEQGDSAMYLCASSSLGGLPYEQYFGPGTRLTVT.

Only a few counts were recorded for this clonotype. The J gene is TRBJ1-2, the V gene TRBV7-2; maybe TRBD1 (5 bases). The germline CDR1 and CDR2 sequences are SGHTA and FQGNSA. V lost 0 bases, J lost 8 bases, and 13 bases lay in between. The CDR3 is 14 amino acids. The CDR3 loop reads CASSLAPSGGGYTF. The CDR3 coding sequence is TGTGCCAGCAGCTTAGCCCCAAGTGGGGGGGGCTACACCTTC.

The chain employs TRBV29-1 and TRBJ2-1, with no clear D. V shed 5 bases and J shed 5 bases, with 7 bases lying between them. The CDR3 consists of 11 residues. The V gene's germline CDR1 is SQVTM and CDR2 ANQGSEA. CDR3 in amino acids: CSVSRDNEQFF. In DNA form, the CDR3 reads TGCAGCGTTTCTAGAGACAATGAGCAGTTCTTC.